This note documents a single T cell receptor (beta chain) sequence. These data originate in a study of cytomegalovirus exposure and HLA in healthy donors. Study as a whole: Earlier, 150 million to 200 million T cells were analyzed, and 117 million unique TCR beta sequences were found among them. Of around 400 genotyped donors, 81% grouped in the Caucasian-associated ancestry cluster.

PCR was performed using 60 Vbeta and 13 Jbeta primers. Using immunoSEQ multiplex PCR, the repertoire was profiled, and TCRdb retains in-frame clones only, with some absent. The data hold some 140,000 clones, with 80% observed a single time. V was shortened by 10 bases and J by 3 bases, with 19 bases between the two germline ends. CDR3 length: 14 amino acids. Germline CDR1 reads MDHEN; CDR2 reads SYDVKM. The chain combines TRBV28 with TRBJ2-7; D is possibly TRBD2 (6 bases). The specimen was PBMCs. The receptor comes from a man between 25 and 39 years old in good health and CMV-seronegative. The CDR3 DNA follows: TGTGCCATCCAGGCGGGAATCCGCATCTACGAGCAGTACTTC. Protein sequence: CAIQAGIRIYEQYF.